This entry lists 10 T cell receptor beta chains sequenced from one sample in a study of blood T cell repertoires in COVID-19 (dated by TCRdb to about 2020). Library prep was done by the immunoSEQ multiplex PCR assay. Held by TCRdb, this immuneACCESS table contains in-frame sequences only and omits some clones. Under half of the omission traces to an unresolved V gene where checked; the cause of the rest is unknown. The sample table shows roughly 200,000 clones, and 89% are seen once. Of the sample, approximately 2.3% falls within the top ten clones. The sequenced material came from PBMCs or T cells enriched from blood (not recorded which). These receptors were taken from a woman aged 40-49 years with acute COVID-19.

This clone has just one count. The V and J genes are TRBV28 and TRBJ1-2; TRBD1 agrees at 7 bases. This CDR3 comprises 13 residues. The V segment lost 3 bases and the J segment 4 bases; nucleotides outside the gene matches: 2. Looked up from germline, CDR1 is MDHEN and CDR2 is SYDVKM. The DNA of the CDR3 is TGTGCCAGCAGTTTGCGGGACAGCTATGGCTACACCTTC. It translates to CASSLRDSYGYTF.

This clone was observed a single time. The rearrangement uses TRBV7-3 and TRBJ2-4, with D possibly being TRBD1 (6 bases). The germline V and J ends were trimmed by 2 bases and 8 bases, with 10 bases remaining between them. Germline CDR1 is SGHTA and CDR2 is FQGTGA. This CDR3 is built from 13 residues. The CDR3 protein is CASSLQQGYIQYF. CDR3 sequence (DNA): TGTGCCAGCAGCTTACAGCAGGGGTACATTCAGTACTTC.

The chain couples TRBV12-3 or TRBV12-4 to TRBJ1-4; D gene unclear. This CDR3 has 13 amino acids. The V end was cut by 1 base, the J end by 6 bases, with 6 bases between. The CDR3 reads CASSLGGYEKLFF. The CDR3 DNA follows: TGTGCCAGCAGTTTAGGAGGGTATGAAAAACTGTTTTTT.

The rearrangement uses TRBV3-1 (or the pseudogene TRBV3-2) and TRBJ2-1, with D perhaps matching TRBD2 (7 bases). The CDR3 has 16 amino acids. From germline, CDR1 is LGHDT and CDR2 YNNKEL (reference sequence). Between the trimmed V and J ends, which lost 4 bases and 7 bases, there was a span of 20 bases. The CDR3 nucleotides read TGTGCCAGCAGCCGCCATGTTGAGGGGGGGCGTAATGAGCAGTTCTTC. Residues: CASSRHVEGGRNEQFF.

The V gene is TRBV5-1, the J gene TRBJ1-3; D gene unclear. The CDR3 is 13 residues long. CDR1 and CDR2 from the germline V gene are SGHRS and YFSETQ. V was cut by 4 bases and J by 4 bases, with 9 bases left in between. The CDR3 sequence: CASSGRPGNTIYF. CDR3 in DNA: TGCGCCAGCAGCGGGCGACCGGGAAACACCATATATTTT.

The chain is built from TRBV3-1 (or the pseudogene TRBV3-2) and TRBJ2-5; the match to TRBD1 covers 8 bases. This CDR3 region has 15 residues. The germline CDR1 and CDR2 sequences are LGHDT and YNNKEL (reference sequence). After removal of 3 bases from V and 2 bases from J, the junction contained 5 bases not matched to a gene. CDR3 amino acids: CASSHRGRYQETQYF. In DNA, the CDR3 is TGTGCCAGCAGCCACAGGGGGCGGTATCAAGAGACCCAGTACTTC.

This chain links TRBV30 with TRBJ2-3; TRBD2 agrees at 9 bases. CDR1 GTSNPN and CDR2 SVGIG come from the germline V gene (reference sequence). The CDR3 extends over 17 amino acids. The ends lost 0 bases at V and 6 bases at J; junction bases unmatched: 13. The CDR3 protein is CAWSVRPAGGSRDTQYF. The CDR3 DNA reads TGTGCCTGGAGTGTACGGCCAGCGGGAGGATCCAGGGATACGCAGTATTTT.

This chain uses TRBV6-5 with TRBJ2-5; D is perhaps TRBD1 (5 bases). CDR1 and CDR2 from the germline V gene are MNHEY and SVGAGI. The CDR3 length is 14 residues. Trimming removed 2 bases at V and 5 bases at J, with 12 bases between. This chain's CDR3 is CASSYLARVETQYF. CDR3 DNA sequence: TGTGCCAGCAGTTACCTCGCCAGGGTTGAGACCCAGTACTTC.

Concerning this clone itself: The junction differs from germline at one of its ends, possibly a read error. The J gene is TRBJ1-6, the V gene TRBV5-5; 8 nucleotides agree with TRBD1. Per the germline V gene, CDR1 is SGHKS and CDR2 is YYEKEE (reference sequence). This CDR3 comprises 15 residues. The DNA for the CDR3 is TGTGCCAGCATCTTGACAGGGGATCATAATTCACCCCTCCACTTT. Its protein is CASILTGDHNSPLHF.

V and J are TRBV5-3 and TRBJ1-2; TRBD1 matches at 12 bases. TRBV5-3 is filed as an ORF, its function uncertain. With 1 base clipped from V and 3 bases from J, the junction kept 13 bases outside the gene matches. This CDR3 has 19 amino acids. This chain's CDR3 is CARSLLIGTGGAYDYGYTF. The CDR3, as DNA: TGTGCCAGAAGCTTGTTAATAGGGACAGGGGGCGCTTACGACTATGGCTACACCTTC.